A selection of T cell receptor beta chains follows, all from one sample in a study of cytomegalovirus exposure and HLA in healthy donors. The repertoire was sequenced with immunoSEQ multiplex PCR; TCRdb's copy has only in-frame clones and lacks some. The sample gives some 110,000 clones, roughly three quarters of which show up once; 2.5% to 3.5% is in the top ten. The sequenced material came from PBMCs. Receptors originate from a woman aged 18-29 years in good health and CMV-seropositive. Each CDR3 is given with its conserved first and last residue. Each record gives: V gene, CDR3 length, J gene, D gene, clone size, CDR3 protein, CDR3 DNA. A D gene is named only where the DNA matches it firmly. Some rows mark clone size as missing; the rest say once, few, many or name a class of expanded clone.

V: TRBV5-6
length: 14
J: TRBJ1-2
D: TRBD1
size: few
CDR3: CASRLQGANYGYTF
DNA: TGTGCCAGCAGATTACAGGGGGCCAACTATGGCTACACCTTC

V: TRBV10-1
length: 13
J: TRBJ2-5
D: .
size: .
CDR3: CASSDGRDETQYF
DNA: TGCGCCAGCAGTGATGGCAGGGATGAGACCCAGTACTTC

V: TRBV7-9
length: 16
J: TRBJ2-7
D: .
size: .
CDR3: CASRPLGGASFYEQYF
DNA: TGTGCCAGCAGGCCCTTAGGAGGGGCATCCTTTTACGAGCAGTACTTC

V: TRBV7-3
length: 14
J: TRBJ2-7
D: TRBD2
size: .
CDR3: CASQATGGLYEQYF
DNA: TGTGCCAGCCAAGCGACGGGAGGACTGTACGAGCAGTACTTC

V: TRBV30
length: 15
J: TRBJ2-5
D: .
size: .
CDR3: CAWMRGARGQETQYF
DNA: TGTGCCTGGATGAGAGGAGCCAGGGGCCAAGAGACCCAGTACTTC

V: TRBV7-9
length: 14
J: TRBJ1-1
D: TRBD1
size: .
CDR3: CASRQWDRAPEAFF
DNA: TGTGCCAGCAGACAATGGGACAGGGCTCCTGAAGCTTTCTTT

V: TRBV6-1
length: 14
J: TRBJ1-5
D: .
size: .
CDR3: CASSEGRGNQPQHF
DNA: TGTGCCAGCAGTGAAGGCAGGGGCAATCAGCCCCAGCATTTT

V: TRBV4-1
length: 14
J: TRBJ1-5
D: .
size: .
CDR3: CASSPTNPNQPQHF
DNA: TGCGCCAGCAGCCCTACTAATCCCAATCAGCCCCAGCATTTT

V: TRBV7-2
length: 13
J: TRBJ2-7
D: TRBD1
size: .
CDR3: CASSPNRGGEQYF
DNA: TGTGCCAGCAGCCCCAACAGGGGTGGAGAGCAGTACTTC

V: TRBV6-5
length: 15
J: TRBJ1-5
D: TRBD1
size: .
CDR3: CASRYGTGADQPQHF
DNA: TGTGCCAGCAGGTACGGGACAGGGGCGGATCAGCCCCAGCATTTT

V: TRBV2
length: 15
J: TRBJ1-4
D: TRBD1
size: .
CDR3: CASMRTGTGGEKLFF
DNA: TGTGCCAGCATGAGGACCGGGACAGGGGGTGAAAAACTGTTTTTT

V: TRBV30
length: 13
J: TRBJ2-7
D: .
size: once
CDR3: CAWRYQGSYEQYF
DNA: TGTGCCTGGAGATATCAGGGCTCCTACGAGCAGTACTTC

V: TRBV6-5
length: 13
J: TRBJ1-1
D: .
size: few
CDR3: CASSYGQDTEAFF
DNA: TGTGCCAGCAGTTACGGGCAGGACACTGAAGCTTTCTTT

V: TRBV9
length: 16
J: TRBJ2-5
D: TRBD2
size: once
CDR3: CASSPALPGGRETQYF
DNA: TGTGCCAGCAGCCCAGCCCTCCCGGGAGGTAGGGAGACCCAGTACTTC

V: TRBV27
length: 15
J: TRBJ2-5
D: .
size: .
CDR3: CASSLRQGWRETQYF
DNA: TGTGCCAGCAGTTTAAGGCAGGGGTGGCGAGAGACCCAGTACTTC

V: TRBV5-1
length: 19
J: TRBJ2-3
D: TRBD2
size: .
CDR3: CASSLVGTSGRAGTDTQYF
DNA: TGCGCCAGCAGCTTGGTAGGGACTAGCGGGAGGGCCGGCACAGATACGCAGTATTTT

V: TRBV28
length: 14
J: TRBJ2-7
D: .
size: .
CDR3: CASSLSAGTYEQYF
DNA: TGTGCCAGCAGTTTATCGGCGGGAACCTACGAGCAGTACTTC

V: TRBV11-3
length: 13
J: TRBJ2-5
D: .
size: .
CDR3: CASSLRRQETQYF
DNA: TGTGCCAGCAGCTTACGGCGGCAAGAGACCCAGTACTTC

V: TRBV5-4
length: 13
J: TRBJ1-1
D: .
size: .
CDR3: CASNVGGLTEAFF
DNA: TGTGCCAGCAACGTCGGGGGGCTGACTGAAGCTTTCTTT

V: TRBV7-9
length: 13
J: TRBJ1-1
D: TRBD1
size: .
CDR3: CASSQWTGLGAFF
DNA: TGTGCCAGCAGCCAATGGACAGGGCTAGGAGCTTTCTTT

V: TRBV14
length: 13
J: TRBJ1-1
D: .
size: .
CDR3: CASSQSVASEAFF
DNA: TGTGCCAGCAGCCAATCCGTGGCATCTGAAGCTTTCTTT

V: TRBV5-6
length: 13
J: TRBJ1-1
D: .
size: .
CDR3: CASSFGRATEAFF
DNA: TGTGCCAGCAGCTTTGGCAGGGCCACTGAAGCTTTCTTT

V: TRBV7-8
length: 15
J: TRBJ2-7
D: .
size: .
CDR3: CASSLADGYSYEQYF
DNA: TGTGCCAGCAGCTTAGCAGACGGGTACTCCTACGAGCAGTACTTC

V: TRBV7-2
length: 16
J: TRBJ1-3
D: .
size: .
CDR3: CASSVRVVSSGNTIYF
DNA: TGTGCCAGCAGCGTACGGGTTGTGAGCTCTGGAAACACCATATATTTT

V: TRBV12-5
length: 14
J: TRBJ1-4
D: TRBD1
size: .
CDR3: CASGPGQGTEKLFF
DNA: TGTGCTAGTGGTCCGGGACAGGGGACTGAAAAACTGTTTTTT

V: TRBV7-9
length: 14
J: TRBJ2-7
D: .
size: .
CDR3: CASSLGQGIREQYF
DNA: TGTGCCAGCAGCTTGGGGCAGGGGATCAGGGAGCAGTACTTC

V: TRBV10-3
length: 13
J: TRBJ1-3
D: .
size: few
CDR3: CAANSDSGNTIYF
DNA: TGTGCCGCCAACAGTGACTCTGGAAACACCATATATTTT

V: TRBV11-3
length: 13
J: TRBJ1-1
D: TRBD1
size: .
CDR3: CASSFAGGTEAFF
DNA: TGTGCCAGCAGCTTCGCAGGGGGCACTGAAGCTTTCTTT

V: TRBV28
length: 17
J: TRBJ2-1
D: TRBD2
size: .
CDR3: CASSLGLAGGSYNEQFF
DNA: TGTGCCAGCAGTTTAGGGCTAGCGGGAGGGTCCTACAATGAGCAGTTCTTC

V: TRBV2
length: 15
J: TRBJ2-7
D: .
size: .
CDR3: CASLIRRFSSYEQYF
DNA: TGTGCCAGCCTAATAAGGAGGTTTAGCTCCTACGAGCAGTACTTC

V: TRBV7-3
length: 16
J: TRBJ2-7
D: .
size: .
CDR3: CASSLSTSRHSYEQYF
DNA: TGTGCCAGCAGCTTAAGTACTAGCCGTCACTCCTACGAGCAGTACTTC

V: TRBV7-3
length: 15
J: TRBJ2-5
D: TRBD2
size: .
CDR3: CASSLGLAGGETQYF
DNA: TGTGCCAGCAGCTTGGGACTAGCGGGAGGGGAGACCCAGTACTTC

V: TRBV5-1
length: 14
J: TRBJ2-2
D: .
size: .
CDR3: CASSSVQGTGELFF
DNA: TGCGCCAGCAGCTCCGTTCAGGGAACCGGGGAGCTGTTTTTT

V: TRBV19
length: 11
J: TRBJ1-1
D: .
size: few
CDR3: CAVGTPTEAFF
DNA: TGTGCCGTTGGGACACCGACCGAAGCTTTCTTT

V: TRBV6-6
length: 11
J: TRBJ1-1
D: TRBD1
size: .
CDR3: CASKQGPEAFF
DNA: TGTGCCAGCAAACAGGGGCCTGAAGCTTTCTTT

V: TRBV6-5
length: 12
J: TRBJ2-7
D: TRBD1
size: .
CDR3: CASRDRTYEQYF
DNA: TGTGCCAGCCGGGACAGGACCTACGAGCAGTACTTC

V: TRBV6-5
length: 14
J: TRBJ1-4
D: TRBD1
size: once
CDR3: CASSPRDRGEKLFF
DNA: TGTGCCAGCAGTCCCCGGGACAGGGGTGAAAAACTGTTTTTT

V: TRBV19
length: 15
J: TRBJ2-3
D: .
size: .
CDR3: CASSLQFTSTDTQYF
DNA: TGTGCCAGTAGCCTACAGTTCACTAGCACAGATACGCAGTATTTT

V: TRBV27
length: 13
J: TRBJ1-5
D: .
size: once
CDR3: CASSWRNHSPQHF
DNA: TGTGCCAGCAGTTGGCGGAATCATTCGCCCCAGCATTTT

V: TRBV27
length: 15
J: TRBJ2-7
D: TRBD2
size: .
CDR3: CASSSRERGRYEQYF
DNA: TGTGCCAGCAGTTCCCGGGAGCGGGGTCGGTACGAGCAGTACTTC

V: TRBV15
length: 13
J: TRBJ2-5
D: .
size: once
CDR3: CATSGRAGETQYF
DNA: TGTGCCACCAGCGGACGGGCGGGGGAGACCCAGTACTTC

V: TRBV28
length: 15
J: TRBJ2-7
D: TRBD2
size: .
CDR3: CASSVPSGVTYEQYF
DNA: TGTGCCAGCAGTGTCCCTAGCGGGGTAACCTACGAGCAGTACTTC

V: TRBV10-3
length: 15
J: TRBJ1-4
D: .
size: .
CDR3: CAISAGRGRGEKLFF
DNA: TGTGCCATCAGTGCGGGGCGAGGGCGGGGTGAAAAACTGTTTTTT

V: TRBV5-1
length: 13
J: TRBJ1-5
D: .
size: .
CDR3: CASSLIPDQPQHF
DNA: TGCGCCAGCAGCTTGATACCGGATCAGCCCCAGCATTTT

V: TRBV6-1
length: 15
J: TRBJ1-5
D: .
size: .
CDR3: CASSELPGGGQPQHF
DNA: TGTGCCAGCAGTGAATTGCCCGGGGGAGGTCAGCCCCAGCATTTT